The clone carrying this T cell receptor beta chain was recorded at least ten times. Its antigen is undetermined. The data were obtained in a study of T cells after posttransplantation cyclophosphamide. Study-wide points: Recipient CMV seropositivity and CMV reactivation strongly tracked TRB clonality. Donor-recipient repertoire similarity was low at 1-2 months, rising over year one.

V was cut by 6 bases and J by 8 bases, with 13 bases left in between. This CDR3 contains 12 residues. Germline V gene sequence: CDR1 SGHVS, CDR2 FNYEAQ. Repertoires were generated with immunoSEQ multiplex PCR, while TCRdb's copy carries only in-frame clones and drops some. Recorded here are some 38,000 clones, none singletons. On the day of bone marrow donation, the related graft donor provided peripheral blood. This clonotype was obtained from a man aged 45-65 years in good health, CMV-negative, and a related stem cell transplant donor. The sequenced sample consisted of PBMCs. The chain has TRBV7-6 and TRBJ1-1; D is uncertain. The CDR3 is CASSGSSGEAFF. In DNA form, the CDR3 reads TGTGCCAGCAGTGGTTCTTCGGGAGAAGCTTTCTTT.